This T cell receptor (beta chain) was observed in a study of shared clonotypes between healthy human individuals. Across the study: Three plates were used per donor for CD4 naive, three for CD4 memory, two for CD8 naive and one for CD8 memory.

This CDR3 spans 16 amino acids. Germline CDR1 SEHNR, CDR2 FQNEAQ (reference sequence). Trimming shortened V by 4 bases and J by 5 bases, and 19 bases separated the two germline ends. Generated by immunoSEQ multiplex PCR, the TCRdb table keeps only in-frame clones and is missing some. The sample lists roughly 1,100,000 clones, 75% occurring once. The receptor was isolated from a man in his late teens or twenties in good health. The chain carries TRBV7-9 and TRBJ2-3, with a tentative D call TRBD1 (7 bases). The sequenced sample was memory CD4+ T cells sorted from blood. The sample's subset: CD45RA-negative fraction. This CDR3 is CASSSGASAGGDTQYF. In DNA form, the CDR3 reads TGTGCCAGCAGCTCGGGGGCTTCAGCAGGGGGAGATACGCAGTATTTT.